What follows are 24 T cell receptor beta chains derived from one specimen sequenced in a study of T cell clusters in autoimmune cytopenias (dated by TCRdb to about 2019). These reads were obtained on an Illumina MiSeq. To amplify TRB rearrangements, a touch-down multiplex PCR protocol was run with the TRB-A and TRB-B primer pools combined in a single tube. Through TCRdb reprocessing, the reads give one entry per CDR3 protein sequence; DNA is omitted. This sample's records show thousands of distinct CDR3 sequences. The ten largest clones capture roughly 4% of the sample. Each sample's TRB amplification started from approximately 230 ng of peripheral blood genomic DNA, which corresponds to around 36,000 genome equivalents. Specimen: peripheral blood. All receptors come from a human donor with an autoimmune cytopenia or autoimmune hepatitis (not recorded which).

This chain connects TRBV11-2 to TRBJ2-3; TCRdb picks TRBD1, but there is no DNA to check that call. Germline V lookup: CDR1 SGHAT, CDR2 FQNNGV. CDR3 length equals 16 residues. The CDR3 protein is CASSLLGGNPPDTQYF.

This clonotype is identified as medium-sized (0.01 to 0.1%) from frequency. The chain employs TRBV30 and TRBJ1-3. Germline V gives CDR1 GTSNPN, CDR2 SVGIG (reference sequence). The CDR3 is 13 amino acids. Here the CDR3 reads CAWSVNGRNTIYF.

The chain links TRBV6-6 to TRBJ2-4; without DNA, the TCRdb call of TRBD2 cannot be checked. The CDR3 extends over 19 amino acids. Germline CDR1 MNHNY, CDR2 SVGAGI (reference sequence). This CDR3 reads CASSYSWGPAGGPKNIQYF.

This chain's CDR3 is CASSGSPHTDTQYF. V gene TRBV6-5 combines with J gene TRBJ2-3; TCRdb picks TRBD1, but there is no DNA to check that call. This CDR3 comprises 14 residues. Per the germline V gene, CDR1 is MNHEY and CDR2 is SVGAGI.

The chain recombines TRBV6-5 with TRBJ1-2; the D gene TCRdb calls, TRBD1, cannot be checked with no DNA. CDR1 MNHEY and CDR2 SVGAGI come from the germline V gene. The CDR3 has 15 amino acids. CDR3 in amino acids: CASSYTTGASYGYTF.

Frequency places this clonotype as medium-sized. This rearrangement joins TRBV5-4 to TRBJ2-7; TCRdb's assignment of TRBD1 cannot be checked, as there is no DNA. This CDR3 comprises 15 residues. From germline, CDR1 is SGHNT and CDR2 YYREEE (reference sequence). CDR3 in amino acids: CASSKPGTGVYEQYF.

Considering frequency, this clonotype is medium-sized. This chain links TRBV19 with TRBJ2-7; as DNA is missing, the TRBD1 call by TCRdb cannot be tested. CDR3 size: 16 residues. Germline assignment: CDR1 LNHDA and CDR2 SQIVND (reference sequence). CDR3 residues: CASSPGGTGKSYEQYF. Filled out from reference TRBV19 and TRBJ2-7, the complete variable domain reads DGGITQSPKYLFRKEGQNVTLSCEQNLNHDAMYWYRQDPGQGLRLIYYSQIVNDFQKGDIAEGYSVSREKKESFPLTVTSAQKNPTAFYLCASSPGGTGKSYEQYFGPGTRLTVT.

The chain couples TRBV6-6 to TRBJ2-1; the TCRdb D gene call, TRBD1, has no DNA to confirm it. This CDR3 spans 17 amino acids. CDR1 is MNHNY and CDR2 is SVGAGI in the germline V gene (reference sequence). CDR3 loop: CASSYSPGTGIYNEQFF.

CDR3 amino acids: CASSVDGYEQYF. The chain uses TRBV6-2 or TRBV6-3 and TRBJ2-7. The CDR3 contains 12 residues. Germline V lookup: CDR1 MNHEY, CDR2 SVGEGT.

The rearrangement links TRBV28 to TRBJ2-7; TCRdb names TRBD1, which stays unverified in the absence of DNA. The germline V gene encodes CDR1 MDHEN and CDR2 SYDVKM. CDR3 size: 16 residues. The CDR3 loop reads CASSFPRRGGSSEQYF. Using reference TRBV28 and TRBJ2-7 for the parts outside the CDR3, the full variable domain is DVKVTQSSRYLVKRTGEKVFLECVQDMDHENMFWYRQDPGLGLRLIYFSYDVKMKEKGDIPEGYSVSREKKERFSLILESASTNQTSMYLCASSFPRRGGSSEQYFGPGTRLTVT.

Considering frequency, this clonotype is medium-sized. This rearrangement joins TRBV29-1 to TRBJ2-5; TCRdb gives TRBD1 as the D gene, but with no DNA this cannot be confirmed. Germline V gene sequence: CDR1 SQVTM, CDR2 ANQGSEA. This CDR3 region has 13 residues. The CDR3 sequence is CSVVGALGETQYF.

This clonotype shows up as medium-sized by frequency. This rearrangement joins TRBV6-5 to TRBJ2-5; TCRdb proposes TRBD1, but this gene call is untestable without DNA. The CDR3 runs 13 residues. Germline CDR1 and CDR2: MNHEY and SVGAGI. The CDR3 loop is CASSRTGKETQYF.

Here the CDR3 reads CASSSRGNGQRDYEQYF. The chain employs TRBV6-1 and TRBJ2-7; with no DNA, the TCRdb D assignment of TRBD2 cannot be verified. Germline V lookup: CDR1 MNHNS, CDR2 SASEGT. The CDR3 is 17 amino acids.

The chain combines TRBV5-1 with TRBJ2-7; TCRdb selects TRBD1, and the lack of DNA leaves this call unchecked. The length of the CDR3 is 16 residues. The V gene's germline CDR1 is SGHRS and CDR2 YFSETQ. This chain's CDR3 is CASSLTGTVKTYEQYF.

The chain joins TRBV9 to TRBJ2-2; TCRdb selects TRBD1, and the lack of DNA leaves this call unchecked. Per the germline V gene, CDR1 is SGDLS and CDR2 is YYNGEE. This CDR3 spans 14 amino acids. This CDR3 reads CASSPRSQGGELFF.

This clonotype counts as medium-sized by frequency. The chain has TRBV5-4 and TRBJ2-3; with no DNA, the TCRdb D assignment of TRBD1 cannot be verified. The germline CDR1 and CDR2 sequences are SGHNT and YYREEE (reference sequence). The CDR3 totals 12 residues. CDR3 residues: CASTSGSDTQYF.

The CDR3 sequence is CASKFQGSSYNSPLHF. The genes are TRBV27 and TRBJ1-6. Germline V gene sequence: CDR1 MNHEY, CDR2 SMNVEV (reference sequence). The CDR3 spans 16 residues.

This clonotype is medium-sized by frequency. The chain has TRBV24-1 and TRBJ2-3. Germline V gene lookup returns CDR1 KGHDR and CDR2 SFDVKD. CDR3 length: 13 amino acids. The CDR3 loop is CATSDWQRDTQYF.

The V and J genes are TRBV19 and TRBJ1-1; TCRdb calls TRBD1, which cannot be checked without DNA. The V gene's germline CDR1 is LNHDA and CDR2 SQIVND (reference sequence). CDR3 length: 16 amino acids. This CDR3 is CASSIFARGRGAEAFF.

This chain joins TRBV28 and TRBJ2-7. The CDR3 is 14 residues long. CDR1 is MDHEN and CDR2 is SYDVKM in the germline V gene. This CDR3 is CASSFSNPSYEQYF. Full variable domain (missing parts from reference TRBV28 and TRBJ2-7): DVKVTQSSRYLVKRTGEKVFLECVQDMDHENMFWYRQDPGLGLRLIYFSYDVKMKEKGDIPEGYSVSREKKERFSLILESASTNQTSMYLCASSFSNPSYEQYFGPGTRLTVT.

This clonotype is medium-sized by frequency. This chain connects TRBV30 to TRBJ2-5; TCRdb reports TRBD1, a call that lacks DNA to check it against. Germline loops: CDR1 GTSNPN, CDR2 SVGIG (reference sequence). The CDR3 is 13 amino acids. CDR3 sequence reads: CAWSTGGWETQYF.

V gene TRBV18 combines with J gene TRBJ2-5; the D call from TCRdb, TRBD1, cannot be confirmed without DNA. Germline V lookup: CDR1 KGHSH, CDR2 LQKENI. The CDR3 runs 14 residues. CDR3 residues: CASSPGTTQETQYF.

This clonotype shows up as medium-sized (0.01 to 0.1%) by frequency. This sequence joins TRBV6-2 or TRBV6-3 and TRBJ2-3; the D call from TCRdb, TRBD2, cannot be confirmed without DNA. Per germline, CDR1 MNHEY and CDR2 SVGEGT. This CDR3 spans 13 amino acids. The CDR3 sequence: CASSSSGGDTQYF.

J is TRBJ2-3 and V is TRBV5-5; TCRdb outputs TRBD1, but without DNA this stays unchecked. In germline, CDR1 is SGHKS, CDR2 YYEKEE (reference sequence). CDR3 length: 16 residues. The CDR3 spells CASSFPRRGPVDTQYF. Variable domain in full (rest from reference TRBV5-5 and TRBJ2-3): DAGVTQSPTHLIKTRGQQVTLRCSPISGHKSVSWYQQVLGQGPQFIFQYYEKEERGRGNFPDRFSARQFPNYSSELNVNALLLGDSALYLCASSFPRRGPVDTQYFGPGTRLTVL.